The present T cell receptor beta chain was sequenced within a study of a mutant IDH1 vaccine in newly diagnosed glioma. On the study more broadly: Vaccine dosing followed radiotherapy by 4-6 weeks, or accompanied temozolomide cycles. Of treated patients, around 60% were men and approximately 40% women, averaging roughly 42 years. Patients' prior therapy spanned radiotherapy, temozolomide, or both; most underwent both.

Of note for this clone: Its antigen remains unknown.

Time point of the sample: week 11, during vaccination. A 20-mer mutant IDH1 peptide at 300 ug was injected subcutaneously with topical imiquimod. Clones were sequenced by immunoSEQ multiplex PCR, and TCRdb holds only the in-frame ones, with some missing. The data hold approximately 25,000 clones, with roughly 80% observed a single time. The CDR3 extends over 16 amino acids. Unmatched junction bases numbered 3, after V lost 5 bases and J lost 3 bases. Germline V gene data show CDR1 as SEHNR and CDR2 as FQNEAQ (reference sequence). The clonotype comes from a woman under 30 with glioma. Sequenced material: PBMCs, taken from a glioma patient whose treatment included an IDH1 peptide vaccine. This chain joins TRBV7-9 and TRBJ2-1, with TRBD2 matching over 14 bases. For the CDR3, the DNA is TGTGCCAGCAGCCTTGGACTAGCGGGAGGCTACAATGAGCAGTTCTTC. This sequence encodes CASSLGLAGGYNEQFF. Complete variable domain (other parts from reference TRBV7-9 and TRBJ2-1): DTGVSQNPRHKITKRGQNVTFRCDPISEHNRLYWYRQTLGQGPEFLTYFQNEAQLEKSRLLSDRFSAERPKGSFSTLEIQRTEQGDSAMYLCASSLGLAGGYNEQFFGPGTRLTVL.